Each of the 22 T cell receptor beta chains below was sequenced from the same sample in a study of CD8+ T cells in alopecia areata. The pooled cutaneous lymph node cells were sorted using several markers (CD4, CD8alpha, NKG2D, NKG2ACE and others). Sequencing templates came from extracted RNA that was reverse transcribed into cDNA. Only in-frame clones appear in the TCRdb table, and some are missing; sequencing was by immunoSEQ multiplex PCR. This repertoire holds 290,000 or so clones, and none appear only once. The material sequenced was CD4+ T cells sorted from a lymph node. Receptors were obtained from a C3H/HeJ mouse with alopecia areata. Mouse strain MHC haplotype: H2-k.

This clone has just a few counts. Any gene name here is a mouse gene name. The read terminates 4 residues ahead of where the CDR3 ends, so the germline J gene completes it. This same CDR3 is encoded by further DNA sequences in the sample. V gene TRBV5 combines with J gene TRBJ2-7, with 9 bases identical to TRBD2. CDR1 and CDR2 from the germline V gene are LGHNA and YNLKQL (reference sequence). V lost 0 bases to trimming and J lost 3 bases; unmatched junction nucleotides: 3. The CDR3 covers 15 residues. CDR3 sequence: CASSQDSWGGYEQYF. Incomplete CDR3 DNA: TGTGCCAGCAGCCAAGATTCCTGGGGGGGCTAT.

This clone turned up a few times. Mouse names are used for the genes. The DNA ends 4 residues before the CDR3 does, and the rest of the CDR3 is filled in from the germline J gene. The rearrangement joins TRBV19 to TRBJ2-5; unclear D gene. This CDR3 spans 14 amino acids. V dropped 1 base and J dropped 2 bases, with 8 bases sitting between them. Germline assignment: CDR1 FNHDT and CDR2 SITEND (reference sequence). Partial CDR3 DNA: TGTGCCAGCAGTATACAGGCTGGCCAAGAC. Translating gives CASSIQAGQD. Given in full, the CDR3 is CASSIQAGQDTQYF.

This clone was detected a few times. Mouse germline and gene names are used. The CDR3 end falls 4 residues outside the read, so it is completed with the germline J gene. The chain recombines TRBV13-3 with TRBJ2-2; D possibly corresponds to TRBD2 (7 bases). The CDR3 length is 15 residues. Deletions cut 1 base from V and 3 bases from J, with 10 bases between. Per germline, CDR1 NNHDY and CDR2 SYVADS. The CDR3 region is CASSDLGADTGQLYF. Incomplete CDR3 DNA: TGTGCCAGCAGTGATCTGGGGGCGGACACCGGG.

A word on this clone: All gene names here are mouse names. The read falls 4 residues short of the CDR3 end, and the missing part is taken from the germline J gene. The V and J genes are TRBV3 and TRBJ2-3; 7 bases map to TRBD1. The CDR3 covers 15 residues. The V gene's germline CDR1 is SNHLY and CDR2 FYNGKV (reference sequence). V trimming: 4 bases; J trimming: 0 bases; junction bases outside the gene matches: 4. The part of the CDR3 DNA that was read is TGTGCCAGCAGCTCCGACAGGGTCAGTGCAGAA. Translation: CASSSDRVSAE. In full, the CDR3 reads CASSSDRVSAETLYF.

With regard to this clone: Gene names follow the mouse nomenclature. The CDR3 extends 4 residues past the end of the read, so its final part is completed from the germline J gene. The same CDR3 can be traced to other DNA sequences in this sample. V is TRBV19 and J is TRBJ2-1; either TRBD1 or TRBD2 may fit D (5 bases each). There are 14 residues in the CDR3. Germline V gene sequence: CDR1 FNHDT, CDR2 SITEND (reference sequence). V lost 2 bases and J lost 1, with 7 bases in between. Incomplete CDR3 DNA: TGTGCCAGCAGTATGGGGGTCAACTATGCT. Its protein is CASSMGVNYA. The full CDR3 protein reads CASSMGVNYAEQFF.

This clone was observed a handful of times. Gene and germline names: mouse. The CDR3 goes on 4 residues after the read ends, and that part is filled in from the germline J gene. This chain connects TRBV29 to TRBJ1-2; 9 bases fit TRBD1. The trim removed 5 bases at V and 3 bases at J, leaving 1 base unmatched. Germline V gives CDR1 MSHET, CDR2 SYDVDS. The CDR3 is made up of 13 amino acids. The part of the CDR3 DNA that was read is TGTGCTAGCAGTCGGACAGGGGACTCC. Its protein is CASSRTGDS. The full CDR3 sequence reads CASSRTGDSDYTF.

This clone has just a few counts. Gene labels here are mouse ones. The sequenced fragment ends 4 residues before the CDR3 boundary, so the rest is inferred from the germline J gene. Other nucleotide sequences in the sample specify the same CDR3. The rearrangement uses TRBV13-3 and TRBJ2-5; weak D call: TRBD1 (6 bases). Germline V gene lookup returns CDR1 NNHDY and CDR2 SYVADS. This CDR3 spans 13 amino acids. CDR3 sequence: CASSVGQKDTQYF. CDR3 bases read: TGTGCCAGCAGTGTGGGACAAAAAGAC.

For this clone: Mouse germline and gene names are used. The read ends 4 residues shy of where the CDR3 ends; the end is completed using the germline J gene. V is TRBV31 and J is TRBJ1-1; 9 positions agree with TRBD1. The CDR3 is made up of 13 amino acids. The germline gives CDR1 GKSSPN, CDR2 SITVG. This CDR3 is CAWIGTGRTEVFF. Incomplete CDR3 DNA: TGTGCCTGGATCGGGACAGGGAGGACA.

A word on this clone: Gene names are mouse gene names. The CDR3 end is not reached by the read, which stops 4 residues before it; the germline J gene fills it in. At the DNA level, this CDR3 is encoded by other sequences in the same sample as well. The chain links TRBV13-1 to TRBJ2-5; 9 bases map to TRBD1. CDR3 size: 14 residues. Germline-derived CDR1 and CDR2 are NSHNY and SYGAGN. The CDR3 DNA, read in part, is TGTGCCAGCAGTGGGACAGGGGCGAAAGAC. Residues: CASSGTGAKD. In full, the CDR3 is CASSGTGAKDTQYF.

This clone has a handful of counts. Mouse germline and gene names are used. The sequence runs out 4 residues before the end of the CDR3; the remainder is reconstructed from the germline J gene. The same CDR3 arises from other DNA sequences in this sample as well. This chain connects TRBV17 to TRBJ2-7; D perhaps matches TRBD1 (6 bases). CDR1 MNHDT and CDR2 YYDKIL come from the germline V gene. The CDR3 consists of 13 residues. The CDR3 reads CASSRGQGYEQYF. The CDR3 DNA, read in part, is TGTGCTAGCAGTAGAGGGCAGGGGTAT.

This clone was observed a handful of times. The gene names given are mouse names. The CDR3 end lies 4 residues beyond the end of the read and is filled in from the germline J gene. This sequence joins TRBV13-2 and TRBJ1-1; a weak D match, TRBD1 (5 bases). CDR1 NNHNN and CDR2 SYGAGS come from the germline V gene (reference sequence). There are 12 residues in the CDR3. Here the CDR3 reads CASGSWGPEVFF. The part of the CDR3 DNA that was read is TGTGCCAGCGGGAGCTGGGGACCA.

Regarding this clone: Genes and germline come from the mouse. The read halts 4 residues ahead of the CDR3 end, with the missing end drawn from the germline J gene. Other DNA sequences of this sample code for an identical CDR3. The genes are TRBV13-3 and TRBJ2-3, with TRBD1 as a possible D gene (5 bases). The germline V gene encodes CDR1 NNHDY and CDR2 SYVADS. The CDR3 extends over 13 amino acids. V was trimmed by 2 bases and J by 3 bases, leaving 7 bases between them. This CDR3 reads CASSEDRAETLYF. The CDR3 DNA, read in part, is TGTGCCAGCAGTGAAGACAGAGCAGAA.

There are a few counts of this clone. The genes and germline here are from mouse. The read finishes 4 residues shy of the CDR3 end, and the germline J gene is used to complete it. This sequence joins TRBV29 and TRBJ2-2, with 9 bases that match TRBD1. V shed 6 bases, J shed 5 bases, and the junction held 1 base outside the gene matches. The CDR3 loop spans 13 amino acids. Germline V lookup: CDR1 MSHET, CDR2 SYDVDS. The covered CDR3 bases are TGTGCTAGCAGGGACAGGGGAACCGGG. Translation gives CASRDRGTG. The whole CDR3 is CASRDRGTGQLYF.

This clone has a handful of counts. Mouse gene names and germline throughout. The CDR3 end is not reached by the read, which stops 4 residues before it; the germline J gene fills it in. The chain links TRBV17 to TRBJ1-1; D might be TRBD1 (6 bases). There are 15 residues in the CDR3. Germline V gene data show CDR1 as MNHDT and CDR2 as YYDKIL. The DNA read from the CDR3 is TGTGCTAGCAGTAGAGCTCTGGGGGGGCGCGGA. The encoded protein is CASSRALGGRG. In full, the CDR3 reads CASSRALGGRGEVFF. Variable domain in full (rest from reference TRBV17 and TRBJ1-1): DTTVKQNPRYKLARVGKPVNLICSQTMNHDTMYWYQKKPNQAPKLLLFYYDKILNREADTFEKFQSSRPNNSFCSLYIGSAGLEYSAMYLCASSRALGGRGEVFFGKGTRLTVV.

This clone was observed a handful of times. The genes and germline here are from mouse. The DNA read from the CDR3 is TGTGCCTGGAGTCTGAGGGGGGGCCTCTATGCT. It codes for CAWSLRGGLYA. The CDR3 in full is CAWSLRGGLYAEQFF. The chain joins TRBV31 to TRBJ2-1; 8 bases fit TRBD2. The CDR3 end is not reached by the read, which stops 4 residues before it; the germline J gene fills it in. The junction had 4 bases not matched to a gene; V was cut back by 0 bases and J by 3 bases. This CDR3 is built from 15 residues. Germline assignment: CDR1 GKSSPN and CDR2 SITVG.

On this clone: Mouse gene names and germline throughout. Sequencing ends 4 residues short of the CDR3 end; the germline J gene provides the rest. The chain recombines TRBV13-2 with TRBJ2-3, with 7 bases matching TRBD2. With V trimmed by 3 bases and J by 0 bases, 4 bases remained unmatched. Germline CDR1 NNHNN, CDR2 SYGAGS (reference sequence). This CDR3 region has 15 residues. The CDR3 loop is CASGVTGISAETLYF. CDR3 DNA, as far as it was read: TGTGCCAGCGGTGTGACTGGGATTAGTGCAGAA.

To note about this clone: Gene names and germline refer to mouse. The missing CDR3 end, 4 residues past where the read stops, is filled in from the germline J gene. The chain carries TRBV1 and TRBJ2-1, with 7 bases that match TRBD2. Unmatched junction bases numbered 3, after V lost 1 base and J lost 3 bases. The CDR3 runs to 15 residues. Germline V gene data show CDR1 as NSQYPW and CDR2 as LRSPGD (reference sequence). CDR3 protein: CTCSAVGGIYAEQFF. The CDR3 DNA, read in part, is TGCACCTGCAGTGCAGTTGGGGGGATCTATGCT. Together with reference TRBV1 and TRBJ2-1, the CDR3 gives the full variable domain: VTLLEQNPRWRLVPRGQAVNLRCILKNSQYPWMSWYQQDLQKQLQWLFTLRSPGDKEVKSLPGADYLATRVTDTELRLQVANMSQGRTLYCTCSAVGGIYAEQFFGPGTRLTVL.

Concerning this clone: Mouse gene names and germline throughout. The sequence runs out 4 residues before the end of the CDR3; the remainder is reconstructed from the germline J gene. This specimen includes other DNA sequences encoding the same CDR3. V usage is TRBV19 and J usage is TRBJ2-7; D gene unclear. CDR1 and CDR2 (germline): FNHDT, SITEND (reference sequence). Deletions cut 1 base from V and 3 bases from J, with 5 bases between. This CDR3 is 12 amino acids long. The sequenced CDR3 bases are TGTGCCAGCAGTATAAACAGCTAT. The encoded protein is CASSINSY. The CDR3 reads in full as CASSINSYEQYF.

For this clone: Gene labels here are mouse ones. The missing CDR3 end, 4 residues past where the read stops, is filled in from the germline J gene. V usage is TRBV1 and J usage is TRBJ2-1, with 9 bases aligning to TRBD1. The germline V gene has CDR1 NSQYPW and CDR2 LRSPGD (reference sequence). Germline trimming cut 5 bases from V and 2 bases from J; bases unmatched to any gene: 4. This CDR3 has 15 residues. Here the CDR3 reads CTCSPRTGDYAEQFF. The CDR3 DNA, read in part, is TGCACCTGCAGTCCCAGGACAGGGGACTATGCT.

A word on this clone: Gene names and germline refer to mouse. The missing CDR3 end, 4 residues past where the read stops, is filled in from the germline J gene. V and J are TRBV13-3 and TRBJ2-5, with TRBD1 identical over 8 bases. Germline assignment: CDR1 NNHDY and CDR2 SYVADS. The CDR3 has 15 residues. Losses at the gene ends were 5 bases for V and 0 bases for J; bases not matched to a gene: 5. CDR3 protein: CASSPDRENQDTQYF. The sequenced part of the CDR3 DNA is TGTGCCAGCAGCCCGGACAGGGAGAACCAAGAC. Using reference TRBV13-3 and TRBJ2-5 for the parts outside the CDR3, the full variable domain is EAAVTQSPRSKVAVTGGKVTLSCHQTNNHDYMYWYRQDTGHGLRLIHYSYVADSTEKGDIPDGYKASRPSQENFSLILELASLSQTAVYFCASSPDRENQDTQYFGPGTRLLVL.

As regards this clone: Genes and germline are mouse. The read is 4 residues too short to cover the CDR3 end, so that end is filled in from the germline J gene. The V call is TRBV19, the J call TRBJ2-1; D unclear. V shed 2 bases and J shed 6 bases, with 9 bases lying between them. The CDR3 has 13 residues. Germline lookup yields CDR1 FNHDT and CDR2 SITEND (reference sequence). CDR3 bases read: TGTGCCAGCAGTATTCAGAAGGTTGCT. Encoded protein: CASSIQKVA. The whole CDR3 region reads CASSIQKVAEQFF.

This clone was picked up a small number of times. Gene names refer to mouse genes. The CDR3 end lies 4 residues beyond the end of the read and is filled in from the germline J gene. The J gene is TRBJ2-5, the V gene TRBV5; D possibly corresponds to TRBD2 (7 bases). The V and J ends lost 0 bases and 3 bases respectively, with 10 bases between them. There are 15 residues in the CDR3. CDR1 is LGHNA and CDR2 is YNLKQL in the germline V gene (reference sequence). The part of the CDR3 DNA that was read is TGTGCCAGCAGCCAAGATCTGGGGGCACAAGAC. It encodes CASSQDLGAQD. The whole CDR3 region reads CASSQDLGAQDTQYF.